This TCR beta chain was found in a study of regulatory T cells in long-lasting Graves disease (dated by TCRdb to about 2021). About the study as a whole: To count as having persistent Graves' disease, a patient had to have received antithyroid drug treatment for over 5 years with TSH receptor autoantibodies remaining persistently positive. Persistent Graves' disease patients were compared with newly diagnosed Graves' disease patients by peripheral blood TCR sequencing and RNA sequencing. The study was conducted in China and was registered as a clinical trial. A total of roughly 35 samples were covered by TCR sequencing, comprising approximately 13 persistent and about 20 newly diagnosed Graves' disease patients. Persistent Graves' disease patients in the clinical cohort had taken antithyroid drugs for approximately ten years on average. The paper's findings and limits, for the study overall: The small sample size was acknowledged by the authors as a limitation that may reduce accuracy. Only peripheral blood was studied, because thyroid tissue, the primary lesion, was inaccessible. Lower TCR Shannon entropy and fewer highly expanded clones were observed in persistent Graves' disease patients than in newly diagnosed patients, which suggested clonal expansion. Patients with persistent disease shared more public clonotypes (fewer than 3,000) than newly diagnosed patients did (approximately 990). Sequencing and analysis were limited to the TCR beta chain. Persistent disease showed preferential use of TRBV28, TRBJ1-2 and TRBJ2-5, whereas newly diagnosed disease favored TRBV20-1 and TRBJ2-1.

Library prep was done by multiplex PCR. Sequencing was performed on an Illumina HiSeq 4000. TCR beta libraries were built with iRepertoire HTBI primers and Arm-PCR amplification of CDR3 regions. PCR products were gel purified before sequencing. The original pipeline was this. Gene usage analysis of CDR3 amino acid clonotypes used the 60 to 75 TRBV and around 13 TRBJ segments found across samples. COPE and FqMerger were used to merge filtered high-quality paired reads into contigs. BLAST was used to align contigs to IMGT TRBV, TRBD and TRBJ reference genes, and CDR3 was defined according to IMGT. Highly expanded clones were defined as clonotypes with a frequency above 0.1%. Shannon entropy was used to measure repertoire diversity, and the Gini coefficient was used to measure V-J evenness. A clonotype was considered public if more than one individual shared it. The raw public data were reprocessed by TCRdb itself: fastp quality trimming at Q25, MiXCR clonotype calling, in-frame beta chains only. Rows are unified per CDR3 protein, each entry keeping the most common DNA and genes. None of the V and J calls come from the authors' own analysis; TCRdb made them. The sample includes roughly 450,000 distinct CDR3 sequences, with 22% observed a single time. The leading ten clones occupy around 13% of the sample.

What this sample's time point label stands for: persistent/refractory GD, antithyroid drugs over 5 years with positive TRAb. RNA was extracted from PBMCs in TRIzol for both TCR sequencing and RNA sequencing. The diagnosis of Graves' disease was made according to American Thyroid Association guidelines. Patients for the study were recruited at an endocrinology department in Xi'an, China. From each patient, 8 to 10 milliliters of peripheral blood was collected into an EDTA anticoagulant tube. Ficoll Paque Plus density gradient separation was used to isolate PBMCs, and no additional T cell sorting was done. An Agilent 2100 Bioanalyzer and agarose gel were used to check RNA quality, and a NanoDrop 2000 was used to measure RNA concentration. CDR1 is given as ENHRY and CDR2 as SYGVKD, both from the germline V gene. Deletion took 7 bases off V and 1 base off J, with a span of 18 bases between the germline ends. Including cysteine and phenylalanine, the CDR3 has 16 amino acids. Solely the CDR3 DNA is kept, with 48 bases framed from the first base.

In regard to this clonotype: Its target antigen remains unknown. Within one base of it there is no much larger clone, and no base qualities were kept.

This receptor was identified in a female donor with Graves disease. Sequencing was performed on peripheral blood mononuclear cells (PBMCs), taken when the disease was refractory, from a patient treated with antithyroid drugs. The sequence is built from TRBV10-3 and TRBJ2-3, with a tentative D gene TRBD2 over 6 matching bases. Read as DNA, the sequence is TGTGCCATCACCCCCGCGGGGACCTCGGGCACAGATACGCAGTATTTT. Its protein reads: CAITPAGTSGTDTQYF.